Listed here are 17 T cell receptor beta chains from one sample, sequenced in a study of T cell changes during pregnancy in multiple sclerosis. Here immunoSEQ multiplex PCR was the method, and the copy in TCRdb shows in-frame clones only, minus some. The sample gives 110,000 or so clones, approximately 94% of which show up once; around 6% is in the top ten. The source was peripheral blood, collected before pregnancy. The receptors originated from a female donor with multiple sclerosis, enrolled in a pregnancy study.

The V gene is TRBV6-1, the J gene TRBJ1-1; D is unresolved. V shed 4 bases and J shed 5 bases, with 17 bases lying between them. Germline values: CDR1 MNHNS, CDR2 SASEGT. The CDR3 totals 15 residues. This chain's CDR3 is CASSADRVVETEAFF. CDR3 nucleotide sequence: TGTGCCAGCAGTGCGGATCGGGTGGTAGAGACTGAAGCTTTCTTT.

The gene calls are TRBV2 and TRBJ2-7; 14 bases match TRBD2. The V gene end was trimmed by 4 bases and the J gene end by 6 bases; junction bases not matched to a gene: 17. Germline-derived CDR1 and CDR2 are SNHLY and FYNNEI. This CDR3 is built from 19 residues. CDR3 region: CASSVSGTSGRGSPFEQYF. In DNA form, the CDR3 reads TGTGCCAGCAGTGTTTCCGGGACTAGCGGGAGAGGATCCCCCTTCGAGCAGTACTTC.

The CDR3 sequence: CAVGDWAYEQYF. The CDR3 DNA follows: TGTGCCGTAGGGGACTGGGCCTACGAGCAGTACTTC. The chain uses TRBV6-5 and TRBJ2-7; weak D call: TRBD2 (6 bases). The V gene lost 11 bases and the J gene lost 2 bases, with 13 bases spanning the gap. This CDR3 region has 12 residues. Germline loops: CDR1 MNHEY, CDR2 SVGAGI.

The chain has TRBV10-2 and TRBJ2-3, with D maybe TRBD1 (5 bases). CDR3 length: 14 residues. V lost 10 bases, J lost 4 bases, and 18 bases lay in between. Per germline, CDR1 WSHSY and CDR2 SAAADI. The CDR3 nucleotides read TGCGCCATACAATTGGGGCGAGGTCCAGATACGCAGTATTTT. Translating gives CAIQLGRGPDTQYF.

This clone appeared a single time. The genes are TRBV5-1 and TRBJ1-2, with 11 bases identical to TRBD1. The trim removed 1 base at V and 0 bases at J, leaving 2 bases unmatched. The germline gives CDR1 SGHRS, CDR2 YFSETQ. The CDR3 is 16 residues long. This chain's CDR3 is CASSLRTGGSNYGYTF. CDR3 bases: TGCGCCAGCAGCTTGCGGACAGGGGGCTCTAACTATGGCTACACCTTC.

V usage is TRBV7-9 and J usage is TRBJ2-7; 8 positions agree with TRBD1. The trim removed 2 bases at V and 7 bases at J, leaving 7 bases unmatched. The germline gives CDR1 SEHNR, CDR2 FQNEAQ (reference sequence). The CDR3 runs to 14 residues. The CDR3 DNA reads TGTGCCAGCAGCTTATGGGCAGGGGGCTGGGAGCAGTACTTC. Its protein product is CASSLWAGGWEQYF.

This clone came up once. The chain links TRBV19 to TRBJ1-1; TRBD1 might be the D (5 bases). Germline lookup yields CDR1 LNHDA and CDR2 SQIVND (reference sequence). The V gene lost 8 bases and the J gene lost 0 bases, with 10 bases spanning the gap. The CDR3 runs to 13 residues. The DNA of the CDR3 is TGTGCCAGTCACCAGGGATTGAACACTGAAGCTTTCTTT. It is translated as CASHQGLNTEAFF.

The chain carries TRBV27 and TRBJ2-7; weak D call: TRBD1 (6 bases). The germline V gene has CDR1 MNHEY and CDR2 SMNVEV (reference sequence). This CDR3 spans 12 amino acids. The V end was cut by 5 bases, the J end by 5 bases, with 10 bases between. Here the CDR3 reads CASSPRQDEQYF. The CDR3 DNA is TGTGCCAGCAGTCCACGACAGGACGAGCAGTACTTC.

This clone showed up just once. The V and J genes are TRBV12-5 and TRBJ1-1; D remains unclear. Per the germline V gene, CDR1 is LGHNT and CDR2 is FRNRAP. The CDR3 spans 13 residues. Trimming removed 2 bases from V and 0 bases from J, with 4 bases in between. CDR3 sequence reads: CASGLPLNTEAFF. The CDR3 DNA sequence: TGTGCTAGTGGTTTGCCATTGAACACTGAAGCTTTCTTT.

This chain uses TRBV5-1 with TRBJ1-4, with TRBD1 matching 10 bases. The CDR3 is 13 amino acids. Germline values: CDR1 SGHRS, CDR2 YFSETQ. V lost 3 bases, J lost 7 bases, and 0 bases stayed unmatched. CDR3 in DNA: TGCGCCAGCAGCTGGACAGGGGGTGAAAAACTGTTTTTT. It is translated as CASSWTGGEKLFF.

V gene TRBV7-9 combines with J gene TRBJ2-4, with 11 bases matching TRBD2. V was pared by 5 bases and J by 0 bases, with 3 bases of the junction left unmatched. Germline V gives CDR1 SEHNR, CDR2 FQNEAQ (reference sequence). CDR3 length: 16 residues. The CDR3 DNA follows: TGTGCCAGCAGCCCTCTAGCGGGAGGAGCCAAAAACATTCAGTACTTC. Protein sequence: CASSPLAGGAKNIQYF.

CDR3 protein: CAIRRGNYGYTF. In nucleotides, the CDR3 is TGTGCCATCCGAAGGGGGAACTATGGCTACACCTTC. The chain uses TRBV2 and TRBJ1-2; TRBD1 is a possible D gene (6 bases). V lost 10 bases to trimming and J lost 2 bases, with 11 bases between them. Germline V lookup: CDR1 SNHLY, CDR2 FYNNEI. There are 12 residues in the CDR3.

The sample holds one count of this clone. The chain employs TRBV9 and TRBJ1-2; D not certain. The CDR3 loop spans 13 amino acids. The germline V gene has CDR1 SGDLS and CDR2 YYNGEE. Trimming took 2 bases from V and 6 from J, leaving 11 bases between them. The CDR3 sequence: CASSVGLTDGYTF. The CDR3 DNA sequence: TGTGCCAGCAGCGTTGGTCTTACTGATGGCTACACCTTC.

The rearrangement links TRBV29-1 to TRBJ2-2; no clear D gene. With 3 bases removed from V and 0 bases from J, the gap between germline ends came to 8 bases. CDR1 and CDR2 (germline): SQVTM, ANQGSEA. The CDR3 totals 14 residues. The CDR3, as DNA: TGCAGCGTTGATTCCAGGCCGAACACCGGGGAGCTGTTTTTT. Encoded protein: CSVDSRPNTGELFF.

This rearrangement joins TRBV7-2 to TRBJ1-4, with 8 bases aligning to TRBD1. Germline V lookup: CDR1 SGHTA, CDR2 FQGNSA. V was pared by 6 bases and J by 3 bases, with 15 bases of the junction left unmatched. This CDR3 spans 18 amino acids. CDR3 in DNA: TGTGCCAGCAGTCCGGACAGGGTCGATCTGATTCCTAATGAAAAACTGTTTTTT. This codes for CASSPDRVDLIPNEKLFF.

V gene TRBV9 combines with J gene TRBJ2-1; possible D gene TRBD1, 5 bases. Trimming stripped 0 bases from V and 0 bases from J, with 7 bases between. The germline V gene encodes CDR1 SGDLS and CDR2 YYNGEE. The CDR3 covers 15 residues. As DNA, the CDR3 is TGTGCCAGCAGCGTAGAAGGGGTCTCCTACAATGAGCAGTTCTTC. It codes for CASSVEGVSYNEQFF.

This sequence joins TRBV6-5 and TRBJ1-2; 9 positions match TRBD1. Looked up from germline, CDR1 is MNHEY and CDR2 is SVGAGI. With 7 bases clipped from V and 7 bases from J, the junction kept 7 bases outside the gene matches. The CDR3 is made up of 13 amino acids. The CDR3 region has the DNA TGTGCCAGCACCCCGGGACAGGGAGGTGGCTACACCTTC. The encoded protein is CASTPGQGGGYTF.